This TCR beta chain emerged from a study of control samples from healthy donors and cancer patients. The germline gives CDR1 PRHDT, CDR2 FYEKMQ (reference sequence). The CDR3 totals 15 residues. The germline V and J ends were trimmed by 1 base and 0 bases, with 7 bases remaining between them. Data came from immunoSEQ multiplex PCR; TCRdb stores just in-frame clones and leaves some out. The profile shows some 140,000 clones, more than 90% of them singletons. This TCR was recovered from a man aged 25 to 45 in good health. The chain carries TRBV13 and TRBJ1-3; unclear D gene. Sequenced material: blood. The CDR3 DNA reads TGTGCCAGCAGCTTAGACAGTTCCTCTGGAAACACCATATATTTT. Protein sequence: CASSLDSSSGNTIYF.